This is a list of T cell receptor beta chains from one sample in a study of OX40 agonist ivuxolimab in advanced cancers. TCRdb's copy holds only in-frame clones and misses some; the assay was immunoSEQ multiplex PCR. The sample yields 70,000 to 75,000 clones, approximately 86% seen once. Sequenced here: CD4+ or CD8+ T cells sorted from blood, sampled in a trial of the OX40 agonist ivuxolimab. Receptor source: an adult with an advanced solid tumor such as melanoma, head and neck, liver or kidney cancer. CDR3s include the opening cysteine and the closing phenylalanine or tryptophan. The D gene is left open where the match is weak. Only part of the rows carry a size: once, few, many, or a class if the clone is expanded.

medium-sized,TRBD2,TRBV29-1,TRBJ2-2,CSVPRTSMDTGELFF,TGCAGCGTCCCCCGGACTAGCATGGACACCGGGGAGCTGTTTTTT
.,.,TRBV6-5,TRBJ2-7,CASSEDQVFEQYF,TGTGCCAGCAGTGAAGATCAAGTTTTCGAGCAGTACTTC
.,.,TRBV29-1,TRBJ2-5,CSGGQRQETQYF,TGCAGCGGTGGACAGCGCCAAGAGACCCAGTACTTC
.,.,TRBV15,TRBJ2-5,CATSKLVSETQYF,TGTGCCACCAGCAAACTAGTATCCGAGACCCAGTACTTC
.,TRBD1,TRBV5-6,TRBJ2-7,CASSPTGPYEQYF,TGTGCCAGCAGTCCGACAGGGCCCTACGAGCAGTACTTC
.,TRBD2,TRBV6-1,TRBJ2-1,CASRLAGGYDNEQFF,TGTGCCAGCCGCTTAGCGGGAGGGTATGACAATGAGCAGTTCTTC
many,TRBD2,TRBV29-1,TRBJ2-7,CSVVGLTYYEQYF,TGCAGCGTTGTGGGACTAACTTATTACGAGCAGTACTTC
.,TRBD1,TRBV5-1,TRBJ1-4,CASSFGQGAEKLFF,TGCGCCAGCAGCTTCGGACAGGGTGCTGAAAAACTGTTTTTT
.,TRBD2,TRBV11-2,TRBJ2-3,CASSRTSGGAADTQYF,TGTGCCAGCAGCCGTACTAGCGGGGGGGCCGCAGATACGCAGTATTTT
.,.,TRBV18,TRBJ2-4,CASSPQSPNTQNIQYF,TGTGCCAGCTCCCCACAAAGCCCGAATACCCAAAACATTCAGTACTTC
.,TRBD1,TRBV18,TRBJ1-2,CASSPGQGARSREDGYTF,TGTGCCAGCTCACCAGGTCAGGGGGCGCGATCAAGGGAGGATGGCTACACCTTC
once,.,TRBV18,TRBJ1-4,CASSPPSQATNEKLFF,TGTGCCAGCTCACCCCCGAGCCAAGCAACTAATGAAAAACTGTTTTTT
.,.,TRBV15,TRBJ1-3,CATSREIGFGNTIYF,TGTGCCACCAGCAGAGAAATAGGGTTCGGAAACACCATATATTTT
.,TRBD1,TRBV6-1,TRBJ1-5,CASSERGQNQPQHF,TGTGCCAGCAGTGAAAGGGGACAGAATCAGCCCCAGCATTTT
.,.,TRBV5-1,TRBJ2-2,CASSLARLNTGELFF,TGCGCCAGCAGCTTGGCCCGCTTGAACACCGGGGAGCTGTTTTTT
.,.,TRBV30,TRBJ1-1,CAWSVTGARTEAFF,TGTGCCTGGAGTGTTACCGGGGCGAGGACTGAAGCTTTCTTT
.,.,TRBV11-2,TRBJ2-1,CASSLGRNEQFF,TGTGCCAGCAGCTTAGGTAGAAATGAGCAGTTCTTC
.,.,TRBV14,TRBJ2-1,CASSQDRPEDGPYNEQFF,TGTGCCAGCAGCCAAGACCGGCCTGAAGACGGGCCCTACAATGAGCAGTTCTTC
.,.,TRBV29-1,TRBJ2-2,CSVASANTGELFF,TGCAGCGTTGCTAGCGCAAACACCGGGGAGCTGTTTTTT
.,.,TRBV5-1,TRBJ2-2,CASSLDGGRRTGELFF,TGCGCCAGCAGCTTGGATGGTGGGAGAAGAACCGGGGAGCTGTTTTTT
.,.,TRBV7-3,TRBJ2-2,CASSLGVGELFF,TGTGCCAGCAGCTTAGGGGTCGGGGAGCTGTTTTTT
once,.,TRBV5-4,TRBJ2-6,CASSPGSSGANVLTF,TGTGCCAGCAGCCCCGGAAGCTCTGGGGCCAACGTCCTGACTTTC
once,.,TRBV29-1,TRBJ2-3,CSVASTPGPDTQYF,TGCAGCGTTGCTTCGACCCCGGGGCCAGATACGCAGTATTTT
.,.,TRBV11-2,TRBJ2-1,CATTKGIQDNEQFF,TGTGCCACCACGAAGGGTATTCAGGACAATGAGCAGTTCTTC
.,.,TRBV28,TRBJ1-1,CASSLPGGDSSYAFF,TGTGCCAGCAGTCTCCCTGGAGGGGACTCTTCATACGCTTTCTTT
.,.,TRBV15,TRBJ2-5,CATSDPRQQETQYF,TGTGCCACCAGCGACCCCCGACAGCAAGAGACCCAGTACTTC
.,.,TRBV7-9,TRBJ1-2,CASSLFKDGYTF,TGTGCCAGCAGCTTATTCAAGGATGGCTACACCTTC
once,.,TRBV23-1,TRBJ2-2,CASSPVRGNTGELFF,TGCGCCAGCAGTCCCGTTAGGGGGAACACCGGGGAGCTGTTTTTT
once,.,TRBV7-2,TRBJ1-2,CASSAQGISNGYTF,TGTGCCAGCAGCGCTCAGGGGATTTCTAATGGCTACACCTTC
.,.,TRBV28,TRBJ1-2,CASSFTGTPYGYTF,TGTGCCAGCAGTTTTACAGGGACACCCTATGGCTACACCTTC
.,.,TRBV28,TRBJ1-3,CASSLRQAHTIYF,TGTGCCAGCAGCCTTAGACAGGCCCACACCATATATTTT
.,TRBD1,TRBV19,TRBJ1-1,CASTDYQGAGSREAFF,TGTGCCAGTACCGATTATCAGGGGGCGGGGAGCCGTGAAGCTTTCTTT
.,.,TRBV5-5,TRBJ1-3,CASSNGPNSGNTIYF,TGTGCCAGCAGCAATGGACCGAACTCTGGAAACACCATATATTTT
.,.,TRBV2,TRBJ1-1,CASSGGGVDEAFF,TGTGCCAGCAGTGGTGGAGGTGTCGATGAAGCTTTCTTT
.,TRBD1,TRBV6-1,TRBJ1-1,CASRQGRDTEAFF,TGTGCCAGCCGACAGGGGAGGGACACTGAAGCTTTCTTT
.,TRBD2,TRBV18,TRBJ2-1,CASSLRTSGRGEQFF,TGTGCCAGCTCCCTCAGGACTAGCGGGAGAGGTGAGCAGTTCTTC
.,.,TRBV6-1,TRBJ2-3,CASSESVDTQYF,TGTGCCAGCAGTGAGTCGGTAGATACGCAGTATTTT
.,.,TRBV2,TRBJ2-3,CASSRRRQSTDTQYF,TGTGCCAGCAGTCGGCGGAGGCAGAGTACAGATACGCAGTATTTT
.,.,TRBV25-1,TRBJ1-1,CASTPGGRAFF,TGTGCCAGCACCCCCGGGGGTAGGGCTTTCTTT
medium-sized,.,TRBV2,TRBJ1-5,CASSEIGERGPQHF,TGTGCCAGCAGTGAGATAGGCGAACGGGGGCCCCAGCATTTT
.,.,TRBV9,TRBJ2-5,CASSRGDSWETQYF,TGTGCCAGCAGCCGGGGGGACAGTTGGGAGACCCAGTACTTC
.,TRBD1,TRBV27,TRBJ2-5,CASSPKPSTAGQGETQYF,TGTGCCAGCAGTCCTAAGCCCTCAACAGCGGGACAGGGAGAGACCCAGTACTTC
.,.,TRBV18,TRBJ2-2,CASSPGLNTGELFF,TGTGCCAGCTCACCGGGACTGAACACCGGGGAGCTGTTTTTT
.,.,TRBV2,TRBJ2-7,CASSWGAYEQYF,TGTGCCAGCAGTTGGGGTGCCTACGAGCAGTACTTC
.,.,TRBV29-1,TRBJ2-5,CSVSQGWDPVSQYF,TGCAGCGTCTCACAGGGCTGGGACCCAGTCAGCCAGTACTTC
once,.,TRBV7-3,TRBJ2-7,CASSLTQGYERYF,TGTGCCAGCAGCTTAACTCAGGGGTACGAGCGGTACTTC
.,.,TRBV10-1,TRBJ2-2,CASSGTFTGELFF,TGCGCCAGCAGTGGAACCTTCACCGGGGAGCTGTTTTTT
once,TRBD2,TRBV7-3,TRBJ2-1,CASSPRLAGVSEQFF,TGTGCCAGCAGCCCCCGACTAGCGGGAGTGTCTGAGCAGTTCTTC
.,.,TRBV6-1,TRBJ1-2,CASSERAPGAPSYGYTF,TGTGCCAGCAGTGAAAGGGCTCCAGGGGCCCCTTCTTATGGCTACACCTTC
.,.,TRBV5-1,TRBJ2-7,CASSLDRVAYEQYF,TGCGCCAGCAGCTTGGACAGGGTTGCCTACGAGCAGTACTTC
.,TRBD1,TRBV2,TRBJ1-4,CASSEAGQGARQEKLFF,TGTGCCAGCAGTGAAGCGGGACAGGGGGCTCGTCAGGAAAAACTGTTTTTT
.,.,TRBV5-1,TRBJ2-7,CASSWTRDSQSSYEQYF,TGCGCCAGCAGCTGGACGCGGGACAGTCAAAGCTCCTACGAGCAGTACTTC
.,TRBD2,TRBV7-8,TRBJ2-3,CASSPMTSGNADTQYF,TGTGCCAGCAGCCCCATGACTAGCGGGAACGCAGATACGCAGTATTTT
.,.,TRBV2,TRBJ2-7,CASSEARDYPSYEQYF,TGTGCCAGCAGTGAAGCCAGAGACTACCCCTCCTACGAGCAGTACTTC
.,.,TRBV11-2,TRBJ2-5,CASSLGGPSSETQYF,TGTGCCAGCAGCTTAGGTGGCCCCTCCTCAGAGACCCAGTACTTC
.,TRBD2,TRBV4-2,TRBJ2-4,CASSPSGGLAKNIQYF,TGTGCCAGCAGCCCTAGCGGGGGATTGGCCAAAAACATTCAGTACTTC
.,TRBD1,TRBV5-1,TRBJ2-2,CASSFTPGQALRGELFF,TGCGCCAGCAGCTTTACTCCGGGACAGGCGCTCCGGGGGGAGCTGTTTTTT
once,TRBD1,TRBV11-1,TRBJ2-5,CASSSGTGQQETQYF,TGTGCCAGCAGTTCCGGGACAGGGCAACAAGAGACCCAGTACTTC
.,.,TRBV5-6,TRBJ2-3,CASSGDLGSTDTQYF,TGTGCCAGCTCAGGGGATCTGGGGAGCACAGATACGCAGTATTTT
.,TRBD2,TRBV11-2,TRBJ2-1,CASSLVPVTSGSKNEQFF,TGTGCCAGCAGCTTAGTTCCCGTGACTAGCGGGAGTAAAAATGAGCAGTTCTTC